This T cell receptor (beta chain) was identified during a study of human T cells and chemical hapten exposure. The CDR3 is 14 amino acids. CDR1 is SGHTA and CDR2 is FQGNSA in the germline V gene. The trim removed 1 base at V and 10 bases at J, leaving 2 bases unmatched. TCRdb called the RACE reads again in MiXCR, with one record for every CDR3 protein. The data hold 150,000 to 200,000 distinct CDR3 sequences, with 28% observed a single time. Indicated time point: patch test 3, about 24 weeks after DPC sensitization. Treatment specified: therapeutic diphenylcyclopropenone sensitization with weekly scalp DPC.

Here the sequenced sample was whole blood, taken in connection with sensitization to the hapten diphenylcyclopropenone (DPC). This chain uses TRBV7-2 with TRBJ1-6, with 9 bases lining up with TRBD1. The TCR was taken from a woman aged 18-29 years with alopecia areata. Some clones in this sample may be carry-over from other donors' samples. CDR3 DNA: TGTGCCAGCAGCTTAGTAACAGGGGGCTCACCCCTCCACTTT. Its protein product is CASSLVTGGSPLHF. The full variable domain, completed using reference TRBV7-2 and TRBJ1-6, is GAGVSQSPSNKVTEKGKDVELRCDPISGHTALYWYRQSLGQGLEFLIYFQGNSAPDKSGLPSDRFSAERTGGSVSTLTIQRTQQEDSAVYLCASSLVTGGSPLHFGNGTRLTVT.